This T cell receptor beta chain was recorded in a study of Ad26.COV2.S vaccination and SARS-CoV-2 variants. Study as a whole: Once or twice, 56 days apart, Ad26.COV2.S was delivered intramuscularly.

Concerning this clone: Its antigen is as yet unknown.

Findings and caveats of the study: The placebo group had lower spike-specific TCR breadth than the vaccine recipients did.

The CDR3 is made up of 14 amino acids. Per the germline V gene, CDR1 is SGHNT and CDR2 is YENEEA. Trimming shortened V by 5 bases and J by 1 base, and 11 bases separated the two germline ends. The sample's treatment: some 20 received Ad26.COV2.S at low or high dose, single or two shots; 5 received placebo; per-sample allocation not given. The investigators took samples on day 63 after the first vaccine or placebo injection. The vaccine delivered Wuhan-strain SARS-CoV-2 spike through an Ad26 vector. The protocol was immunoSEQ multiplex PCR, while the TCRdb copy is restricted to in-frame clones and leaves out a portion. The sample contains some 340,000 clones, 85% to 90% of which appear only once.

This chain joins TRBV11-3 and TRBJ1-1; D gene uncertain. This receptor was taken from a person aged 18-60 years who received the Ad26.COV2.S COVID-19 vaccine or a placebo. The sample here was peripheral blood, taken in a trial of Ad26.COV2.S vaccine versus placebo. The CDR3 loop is CASSRGRGNTEAFF. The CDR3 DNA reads TGTGCCAGCAGCCGAGGCCGGGGGAACACTGAAGCTTTCTTT.